The T cell receptor beta chain under discussion was sequenced for a study of CD8+CD57+ T cells in acquired aplastic anemia. Study-level information: An average of roughly 3 ug of DNA was obtained from sorted CD4+ and CD8+ cells.

The study's findings and limits: Common to patients and controls were roughly 30 CD8+ CDR3 sequences. Controls and patients did not differ significantly in CD8+ Simpson's diversity.

Points on this clonotype: Its antigen remains unidentified.

The ends were cut back, 5 bases at V and 0 bases at J, with 15 bases in the middle. This CDR3 is built from 16 residues. CDR1 is SGHVS, CDR2 FNYEAQ, per germline. The template for TCR beta VDJ and CDR3 sequence profiling was genomic DNA. MiXCR, run by TCRdb on the reads, gives a single entry per CDR3 protein. The sample includes 250,000 to 350,000 distinct CDR3 sequences, 55% to 65% of them seen just once. The sample consisted of sorted CD4+, CD8+, or CD8+CD57+ T cells (not recorded which) from PBMCs. The receptor's source is a human donor with severe aplastic anemia or a healthy control (not recorded which). The chain combines TRBV7-6 with TRBJ2-3; D is uncertain. The CDR3 protein is CASSMVRPSSTDTQYF. The CDR3 DNA is TGTGCCAGCAGCATGGTACGCCCGTCTAGCACAGATACGCAGTATTTT.